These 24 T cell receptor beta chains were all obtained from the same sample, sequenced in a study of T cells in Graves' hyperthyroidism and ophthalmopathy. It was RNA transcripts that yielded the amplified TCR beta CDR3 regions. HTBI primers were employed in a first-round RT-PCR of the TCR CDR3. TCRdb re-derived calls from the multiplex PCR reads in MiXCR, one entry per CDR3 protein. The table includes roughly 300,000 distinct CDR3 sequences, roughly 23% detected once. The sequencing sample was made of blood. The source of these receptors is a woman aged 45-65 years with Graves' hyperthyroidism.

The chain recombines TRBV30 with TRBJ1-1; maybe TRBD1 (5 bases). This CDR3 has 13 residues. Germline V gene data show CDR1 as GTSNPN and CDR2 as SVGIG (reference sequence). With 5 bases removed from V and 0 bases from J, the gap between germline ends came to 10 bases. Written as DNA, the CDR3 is TGTGCCTGGGGGGGACCGTTGAACACTGAAGCTTTCTTT. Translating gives CAWGGPLNTEAFF.

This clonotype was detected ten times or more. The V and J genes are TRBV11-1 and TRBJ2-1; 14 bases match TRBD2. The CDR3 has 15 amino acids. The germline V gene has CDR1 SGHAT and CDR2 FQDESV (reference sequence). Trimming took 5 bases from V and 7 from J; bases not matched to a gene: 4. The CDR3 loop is CASSPGLAGENEQFF. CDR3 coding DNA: TGTGCCAGCAGCCCGGGACTAGCGGGAGAAAATGAGCAGTTCTTC.

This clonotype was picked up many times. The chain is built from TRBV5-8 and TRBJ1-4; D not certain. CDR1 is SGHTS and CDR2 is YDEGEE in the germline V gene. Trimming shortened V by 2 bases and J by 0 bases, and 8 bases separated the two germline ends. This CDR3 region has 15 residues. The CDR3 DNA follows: TGTGCCAGCAGCTTTGGGTCTACAACTAATGAAAAACTGTTTTTT. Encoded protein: CASSFGSTTNEKLFF.

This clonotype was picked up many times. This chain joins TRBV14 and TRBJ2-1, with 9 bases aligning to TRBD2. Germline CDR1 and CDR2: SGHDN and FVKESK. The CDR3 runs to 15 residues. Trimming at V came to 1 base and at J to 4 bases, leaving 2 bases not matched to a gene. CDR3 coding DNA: TGTGCCAGCAGCCAAGTGAGCGGGGGGTACAATGAGCAGTTCTTC. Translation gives CASSQVSGGYNEQFF.

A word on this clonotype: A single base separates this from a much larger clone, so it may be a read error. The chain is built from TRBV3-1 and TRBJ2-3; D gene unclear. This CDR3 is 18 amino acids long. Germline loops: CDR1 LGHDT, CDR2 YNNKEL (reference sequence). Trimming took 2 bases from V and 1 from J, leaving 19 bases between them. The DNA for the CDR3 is TGTGCCAGCAGCCAAAGACCTAAACCTCTCCCTGGCACAGATACGCAGTATTTT. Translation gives CASSQRPKPLPGTDTQYF.

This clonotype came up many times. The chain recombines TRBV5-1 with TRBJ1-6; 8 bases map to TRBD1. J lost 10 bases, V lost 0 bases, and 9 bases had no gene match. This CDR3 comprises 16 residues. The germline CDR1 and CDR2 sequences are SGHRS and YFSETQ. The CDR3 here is CASSLAGRGHGSPLHF. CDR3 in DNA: TGCGCCAGCAGCTTGGCTGGCAGGGGGCATGGGTCACCCCTCCACTTT.

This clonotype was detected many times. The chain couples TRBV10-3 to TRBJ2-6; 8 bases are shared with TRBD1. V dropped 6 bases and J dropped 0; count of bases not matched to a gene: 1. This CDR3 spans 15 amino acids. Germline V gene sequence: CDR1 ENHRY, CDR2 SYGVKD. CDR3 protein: CAIRDRASGANVLTF. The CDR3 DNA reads TGTGCCATCAGGGACAGGGCCTCTGGGGCCAACGTCCTGACTTTC.

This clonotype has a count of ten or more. The CDR3 here is CASSPPSRTLGTDTQYF. CDR3 bases: TGTGCCAGCTCACCACCGTCTCGGACCTTGGGCACAGATACGCAGTATTTT. The rearrangement uses TRBV18 and TRBJ2-3; unclear D gene. Looked up from germline, CDR1 is KGHSH and CDR2 is LQKENI. CDR3 size: 17 residues. V was shortened by 0 bases and J by 1 base, with 14 bases between the two germline ends.

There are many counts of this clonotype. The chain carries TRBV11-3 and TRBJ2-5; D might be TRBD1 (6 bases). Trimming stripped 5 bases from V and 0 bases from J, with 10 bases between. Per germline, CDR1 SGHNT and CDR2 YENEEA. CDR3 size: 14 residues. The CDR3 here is CASSDRTDQETQYF. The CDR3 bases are TGTGCCAGCAGCGACAGGACGGACCAAGAGACCCAGTACTTC.

CDR3 region: CASSLMSHEQFF. The CDR3 DNA is TGTGCCAGCAGTTTGATGAGCCATGAGCAGTTCTTC. This chain joins TRBV12-3 or TRBV12-4 and TRBJ2-1; D uncertain. V lost 3 bases and J lost 8, with 8 bases in between. This CDR3 region has 12 residues.

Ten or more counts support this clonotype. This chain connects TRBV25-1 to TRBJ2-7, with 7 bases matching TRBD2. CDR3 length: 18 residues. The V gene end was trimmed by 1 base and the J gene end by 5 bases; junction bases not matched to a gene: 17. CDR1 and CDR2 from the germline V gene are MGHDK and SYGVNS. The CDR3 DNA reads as TGTGCCAGCAGTGAATTTATTAGTCTGGGAGGGCGCATCAACGAGCAGTACTTC. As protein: CASSEFISLGGRINEQYF.

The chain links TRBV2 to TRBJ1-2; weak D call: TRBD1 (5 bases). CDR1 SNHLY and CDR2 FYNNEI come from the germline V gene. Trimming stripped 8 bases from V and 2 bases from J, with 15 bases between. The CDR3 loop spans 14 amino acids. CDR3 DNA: TGTGCCAGCTCCGCCACGAGACAGAACTATGGCTACACCTTC. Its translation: CASSATRQNYGYTF.

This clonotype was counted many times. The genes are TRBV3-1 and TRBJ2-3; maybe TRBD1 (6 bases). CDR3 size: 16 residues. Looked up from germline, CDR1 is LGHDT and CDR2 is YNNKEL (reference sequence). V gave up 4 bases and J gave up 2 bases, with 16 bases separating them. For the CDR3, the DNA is TGTGCCAGCAGCCCGAGGACAGTCTTGATCACAGATACGCAGTATTTT. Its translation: CASSPRTVLITDTQYF.

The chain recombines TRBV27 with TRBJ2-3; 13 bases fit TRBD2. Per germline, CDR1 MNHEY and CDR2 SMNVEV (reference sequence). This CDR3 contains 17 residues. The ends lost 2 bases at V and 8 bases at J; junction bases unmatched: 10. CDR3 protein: CASSLPETSGRTSTQYF. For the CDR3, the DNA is TGTGCCAGCAGTTTACCAGAGACTAGCGGGAGGACTAGTACGCAGTATTTT.

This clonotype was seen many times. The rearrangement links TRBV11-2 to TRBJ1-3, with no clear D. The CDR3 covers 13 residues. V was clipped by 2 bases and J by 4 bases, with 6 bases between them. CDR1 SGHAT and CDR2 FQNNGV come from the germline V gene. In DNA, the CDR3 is TGTGCCAGCAGCTTATCCGGAGGAAACACCATATATTTT. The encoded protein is CASSLSGGNTIYF.

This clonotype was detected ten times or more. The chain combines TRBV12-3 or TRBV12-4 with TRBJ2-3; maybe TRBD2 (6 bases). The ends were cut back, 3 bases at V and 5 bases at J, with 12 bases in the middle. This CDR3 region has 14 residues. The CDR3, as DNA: TGTGCCAGCAGTTTTCAAGCCGGGGGAGATACGCAGTATTTT. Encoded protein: CASSFQAGGDTQYF.

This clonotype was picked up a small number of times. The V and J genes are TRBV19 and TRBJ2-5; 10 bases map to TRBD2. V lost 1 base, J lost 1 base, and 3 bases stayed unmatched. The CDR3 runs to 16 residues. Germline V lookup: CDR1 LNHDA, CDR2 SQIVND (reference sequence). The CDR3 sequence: CASSIVAGGPQETQYF. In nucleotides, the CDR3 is TGTGCCAGTAGTATAGTAGCGGGAGGCCCCCAAGAGACCCAGTACTTC.

The CDR3 here is CASSQELGIEQYF. The CDR3 bases are TGCGCCAGCAGCCAAGAGCTTGGGATCGAGCAGTACTTC. The chain uses TRBV4-1 and TRBJ2-7; D uncertain. This CDR3 is 13 amino acids long. Germline CDR1 and CDR2: MGHRA and YSYEKL. Between the trimmed V and J ends, which lost 0 bases and 6 bases, there was a span of 9 bases.

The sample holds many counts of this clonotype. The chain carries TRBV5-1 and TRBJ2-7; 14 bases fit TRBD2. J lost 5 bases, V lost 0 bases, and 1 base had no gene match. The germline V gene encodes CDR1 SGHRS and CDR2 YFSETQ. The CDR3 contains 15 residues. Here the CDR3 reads CASSLAGLAGDEQYF. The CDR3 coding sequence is TGCGCCAGCAGCTTGGCGGGACTAGCGGGAGACGAGCAGTACTTC.

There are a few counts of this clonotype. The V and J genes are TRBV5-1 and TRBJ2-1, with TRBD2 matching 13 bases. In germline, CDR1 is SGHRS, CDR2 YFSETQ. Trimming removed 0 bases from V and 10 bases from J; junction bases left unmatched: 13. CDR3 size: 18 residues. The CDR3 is CASSLEALLAGGLGEQFF. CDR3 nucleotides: TGCGCCAGCAGCTTGGAGGCCCTACTAGCGGGAGGGTTAGGCGAGCAGTTCTTC.

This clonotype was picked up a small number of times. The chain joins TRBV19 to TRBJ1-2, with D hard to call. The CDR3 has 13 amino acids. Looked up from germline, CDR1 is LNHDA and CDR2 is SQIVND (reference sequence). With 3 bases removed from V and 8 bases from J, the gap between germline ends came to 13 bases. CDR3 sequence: CASSIRESAGYTF. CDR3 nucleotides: TGTGCCAGTAGTATCCGCGAGTCTGCGGGCTACACCTTC.

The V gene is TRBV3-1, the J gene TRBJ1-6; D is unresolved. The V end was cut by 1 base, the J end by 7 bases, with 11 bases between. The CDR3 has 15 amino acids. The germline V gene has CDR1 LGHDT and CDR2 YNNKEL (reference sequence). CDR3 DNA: TGTGCCAGCAGCCAAGGGTTACAACTCAATTCACCCCTCCACTTT. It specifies CASSQGLQLNSPLHF.

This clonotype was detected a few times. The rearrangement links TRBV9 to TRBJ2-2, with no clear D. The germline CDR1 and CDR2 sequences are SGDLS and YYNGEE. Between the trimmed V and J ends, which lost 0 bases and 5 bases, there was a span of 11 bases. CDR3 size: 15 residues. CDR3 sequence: CASSVGLVETGELFF. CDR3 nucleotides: TGTGCCAGCAGCGTAGGGCTAGTAGAAACCGGGGAGCTGTTTTTT.

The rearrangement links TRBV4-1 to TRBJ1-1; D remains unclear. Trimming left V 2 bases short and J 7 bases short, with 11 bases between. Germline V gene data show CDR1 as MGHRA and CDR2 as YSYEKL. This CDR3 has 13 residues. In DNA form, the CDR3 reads TGCGCCAGCAGCCAAACGGGGTTCCGTGAAGCTTTCTTT. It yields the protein CASSQTGFREAFF.